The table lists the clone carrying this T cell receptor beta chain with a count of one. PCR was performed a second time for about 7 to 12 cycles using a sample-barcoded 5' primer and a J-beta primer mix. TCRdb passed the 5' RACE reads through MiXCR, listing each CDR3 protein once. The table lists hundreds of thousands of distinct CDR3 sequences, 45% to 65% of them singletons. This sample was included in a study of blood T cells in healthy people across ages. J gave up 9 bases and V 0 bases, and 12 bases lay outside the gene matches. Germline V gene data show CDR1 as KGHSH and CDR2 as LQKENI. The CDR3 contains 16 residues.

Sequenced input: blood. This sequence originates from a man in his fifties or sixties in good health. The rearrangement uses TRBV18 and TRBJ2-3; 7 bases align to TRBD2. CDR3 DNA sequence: TGTGCCAGCTCACCACCGGGACTATCCTACCCCGTAACGCAGTATTTT. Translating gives CASSPPGLSYPVTQYF.